This entry features one T cell receptor beta chain sequence. The data are from a study of tumor-infiltrating lymphocytes in oesophageal squamous cell carcinoma. In TCRdb, the PCR reads were re-called with MiXCR into one record per CDR3 protein. The table lists some 21,000 distinct CDR3 sequences, roughly 43% of them singletons. CDR3 length: 16 amino acids. Germline lookup yields CDR1 SGHTA and CDR2 FQGTGA. This receptor was obtained from a male donor with esophageal squamous cell carcinoma. Sequenced material: normal esophageal tissue next to the tumor. This chain uses TRBV7-3 with TRBJ2-1, with TRBD2 matching 9 bases. The J call may not be correct, given that the DNA end is closer to TRBJ2-5. CDR3 loop: CASSLWASGAQETQYF. The CDR3, as DNA: TGTGCCAGCAGCTTATGGGCTAGCGGGGCACAAGAGACCCAGTACTTC.